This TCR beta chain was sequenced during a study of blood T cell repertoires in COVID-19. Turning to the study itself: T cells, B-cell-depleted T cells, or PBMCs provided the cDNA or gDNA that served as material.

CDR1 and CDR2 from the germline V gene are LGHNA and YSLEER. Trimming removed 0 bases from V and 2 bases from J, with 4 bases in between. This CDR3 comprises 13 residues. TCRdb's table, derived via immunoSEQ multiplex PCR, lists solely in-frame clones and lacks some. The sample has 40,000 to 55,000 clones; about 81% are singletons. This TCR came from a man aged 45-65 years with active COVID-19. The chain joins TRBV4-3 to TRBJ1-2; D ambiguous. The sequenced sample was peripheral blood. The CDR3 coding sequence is TGCGCCAGCAGCCAAGATCAGAACTATGGCTACACCTTC. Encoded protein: CASSQDQNYGYTF.